This T cell receptor beta chain was identified during a study of early T cells in non-severe SARS-CoV-2 infection. Regarding the study as a whole: Using VDJdb, the matching emphasized anti-spike CD8 responses while missing private and CD4 specificities.

V lost 0 bases and J lost 5, with 4 bases in between. CDR3 size: 12 residues. Looked up from germline, CDR1 is LGHNA and CDR2 is YNFKEQ. The sample holds a few counts of this clonotype. The antigen remains undetermined. MiXCR, applied by TCRdb to the 5' RACE reads, yields one record per CDR3 protein. The data hold 65,000 to 80,000 distinct CDR3 sequences, with about 11% observed a single time. Sequenced: whole blood. The chain is built from TRBV4-2 and TRBJ2-5; D gene uncertain. The sequence came from an adult who was a healthcare worker with PCR-confirmed SARS-CoV-2 infection or an uninfected control (not recorded which). The CDR3 sequence: CASSQEGETQYF. In DNA form, the CDR3 reads TGTGCCAGCAGCCAAGAGGGGGAGACCCAGTACTTC.